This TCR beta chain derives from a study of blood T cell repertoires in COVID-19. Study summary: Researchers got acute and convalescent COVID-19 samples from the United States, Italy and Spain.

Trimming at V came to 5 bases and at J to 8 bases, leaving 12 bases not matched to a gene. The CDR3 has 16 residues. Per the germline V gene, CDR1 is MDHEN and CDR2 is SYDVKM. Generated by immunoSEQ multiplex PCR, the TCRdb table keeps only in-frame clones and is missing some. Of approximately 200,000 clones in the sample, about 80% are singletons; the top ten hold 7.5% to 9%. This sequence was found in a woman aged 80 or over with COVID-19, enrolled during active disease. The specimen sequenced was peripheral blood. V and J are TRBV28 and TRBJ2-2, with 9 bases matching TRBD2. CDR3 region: CASSTAGGPYYGELFF. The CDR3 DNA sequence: TGTGCCAGCAGTACAGCGGGAGGCCCTTACTATGGGGAGCTGTTTTTT.